The present T cell receptor beta chain was sequenced within a study of cytomegalovirus exposure and HLA in healthy donors. Study-wide results and caveats: Reports described diagnosis of cytomegalovirus status by the classifier as highly specific and sensitive. Earlier analysis found most TCR beta V segments productive about 87% or about 30% of the time. Owing to their indistinguishability, certain V segments, notably TRBV6-2 and TRBV6-3, were excluded.

This clone was picked up a small number of times. Its antigen is as yet unknown. Primers included in the PCR were 60 Vbeta and 13 Jbeta primers. Here immunoSEQ multiplex PCR was the method, and the copy in TCRdb shows in-frame clones only, minus some. The profile shows more than 80,000 clones, around 75% of them singletons. Nominally healthy donors were sampled, though unrecorded immune exposures were likely. CDR1 is SGHRS and CDR2 is YFSETQ in the germline V gene. The CDR3 runs 15 residues. V trimming: 1 base; J trimming: 6 bases; junction bases outside the gene matches: 6. The chain joins TRBV5-1 to TRBJ2-1; TRBD1 matches at 8 bases. This receptor was taken from a female donor in good health and CMV-seronegative. Input material: PBMCs. This chain's CDR3 is CASSLSQTGANEQFF. DNA of the CDR3: TGCGCCAGCAGCTTGTCTCAGACAGGGGCCAATGAGCAGTTCTTC.